These 12 T cell receptor beta chains share one sample of origin, sequenced in a study of shared T cell receptors in the human thymus. Libraries were prepared by immunoSEQ multiplex PCR; TCRdb keeps only in-frame clonotypes and omits some of them. Of some 660,000 clones listed, over 75% were seen once; the top ten hold roughly 0.0089%. This sample also belongs to another study, concerning human thymus T cells.

The sample comprised thymocytes. The receptor source for this set is a boy younger than two with a congenital heart defect.

This chain uses TRBV19 with TRBJ2-6, with D unclear. The CDR3 is 13 residues long. Trimming took off 9 bases at V and 0 bases at J, with 6 bases between the two ends. CDR1 LNHDA and CDR2 SQIVND come from the germline V gene (reference sequence). The CDR3 sequence: CASESSGANVLTF. The DNA of the CDR3 is TGTGCCAGCGAGAGCTCTGGGGCCAACGTCCTGACTTTC.

V usage is TRBV10-2 and J usage is TRBJ2-7, with a weak D call TRBD2 (6 bases). CDR1 is WSHSY and CDR2 is SAAADI in the germline V gene. Trimming removed 0 bases from V and 2 bases from J, with 14 bases in between. The CDR3 is 16 residues long. The CDR3 DNA is TGCGCCAGCAGTGAGTCGACCGGGACTGGAGCCTACGAGCAGTACTTC. Protein: CASSESTGTGAYEQYF.

This clone is a singleton in its sample. This chain links TRBV19 with TRBJ2-3; 8 bases fit TRBD2. The CDR3 covers 15 residues. V lost 9 bases and J lost 0; bases outside the gene matches: 8. Germline V gene sequence: CDR1 LNHDA, CDR2 SQIVND (reference sequence). The CDR3 is CASRTSGSSTDTQYF. For the CDR3, the DNA is TGTGCCAGCAGAACTAGCGGAAGTAGCACAGATACGCAGTATTTT.

The chain carries TRBV6-5 and TRBJ1-2; no reliable D call. The CDR3 sequence is 13 residues long. Germline CDR1 and CDR2: MNHEY and SVGAGI. Trimming removed 3 bases at V and 13 bases at J, with 18 bases between. The CDR3 loop reads CASSYFRGEPCTF. CDR3 nucleotides: TGTGCCAGCAGTTATTTCCGCGGAGAACCCTGCACCTTC.

The V and J genes are TRBV27 and TRBJ2-3, with a weak D call TRBD1 (5 bases). The V end lost 3 bases, the J end lost 3 bases, and 16 bases lay between the germline ends. Germline V lookup: CDR1 MNHEY, CDR2 SMNVEV (reference sequence). The CDR3 totals 16 residues. Here the CDR3 reads CASSFAGKGVTDTQYF. CDR3 DNA: TGTGCCAGCAGTTTCGCAGGGAAAGGGGTAACAGATACGCAGTATTTT.

This clone turned up a few times. This chain joins TRBV7-2 and TRBJ1-1; 8 bases are shared with TRBD1. This CDR3 is built from 21 residues. CDR1 and CDR2 (germline): SGHTA, FQGNSA. The trim removed 0 bases at V and 1 base at J, leaving 19 bases unmatched. In DNA form, the CDR3 reads TGTGCCAGCAGCTTAGCGCTGAATGGACAGGGAAGACAGAATTGGAACACTGAAGCTTTCTTT. It codes for CASSLALNGQGRQNWNTEAFF.

This rearrangement joins TRBV7-9 to TRBJ2-1; maybe TRBD2 (6 bases). The ends were cut back, 1 base at V and 8 bases at J, with 21 bases in the middle. The CDR3 extends over 17 amino acids. Germline V lookup: CDR1 SEHNR, CDR2 FQNEAQ (reference sequence). In DNA, the CDR3 is TGTGCCAGCAGCTTAGACGGAAGCGGGTTATTGCCCGATGAGCAGTTCTTC. This codes for CASSLDGSGLLPDEQFF.

The CDR3 DNA sequence: TGTGCCAGCAGTTCCTTCCACGAGGACTCGCACTACGAGCAGTACTTC. Encoded protein: CASSSFHEDSHYEQYF. The rearrangement joins TRBV25-1 to TRBJ2-7, with D tentatively TRBD2 (5 bases). Trimming removed 5 bases at V and 3 bases at J, with 20 bases between. The germline V gene encodes CDR1 MGHDK and CDR2 SYGVNS. This CDR3 spans 16 amino acids.

This chain uses TRBV6-4 with TRBJ2-7, with a possible D match to TRBD1 (6 bases). V was clipped by 0 bases and J by 3 bases, with 15 bases between them. Germline-derived CDR1 and CDR2 are MRHNA and SNTAGT. This CDR3 spans 16 amino acids. CDR3: CASSDSAGTSHYEQYF. The DNA for the CDR3 is TGTGCCAGCAGTGACTCAGCCGGGACATCCCACTACGAGCAGTACTTC.

This clone has only one observation. This sequence joins TRBV10-3 and TRBJ2-4, with D perhaps TRBD1 (6 bases). Trimming shortened V by 10 bases and J by 5 bases, and 15 bases separated the two germline ends. The germline V gene encodes CDR1 ENHRY and CDR2 SYGVKD. This CDR3 has 13 amino acids. The CDR3: CATRQVWENIQYF. The CDR3 coding sequence is TGTGCCACTCGACAGGTGTGGGAAAACATTCAGTACTTC.

On this clone itself: The junction departs from the called germline gene at one end, perhaps through a read error. The rearrangement joins TRBV10-2 to TRBJ2-7; D unclear. The CDR3 consists of 12 residues. CDR1 is WSHSY, CDR2 SAAADI, per germline. CDR3 nucleotide sequence: TGCGCCAGCAGTGCTTCCGGGTCGCCCCCAAACTTC. It specifies CASSASGSPPNF.

The J gene is TRBJ1-2, the V gene TRBV5-6; 7 bases line up with TRBD1. The CDR3 has 14 amino acids. Trimming removed 4 bases from V and 2 bases from J; junction bases left unmatched: 5. The germline V gene has CDR1 SGHDT and CDR2 YYEEEE. The DNA of the CDR3 is TGTGCCAGCAGCCTACTGGGACAGAACTATGGCTACACCTTC. Its protein is CASSLLGQNYGYTF.